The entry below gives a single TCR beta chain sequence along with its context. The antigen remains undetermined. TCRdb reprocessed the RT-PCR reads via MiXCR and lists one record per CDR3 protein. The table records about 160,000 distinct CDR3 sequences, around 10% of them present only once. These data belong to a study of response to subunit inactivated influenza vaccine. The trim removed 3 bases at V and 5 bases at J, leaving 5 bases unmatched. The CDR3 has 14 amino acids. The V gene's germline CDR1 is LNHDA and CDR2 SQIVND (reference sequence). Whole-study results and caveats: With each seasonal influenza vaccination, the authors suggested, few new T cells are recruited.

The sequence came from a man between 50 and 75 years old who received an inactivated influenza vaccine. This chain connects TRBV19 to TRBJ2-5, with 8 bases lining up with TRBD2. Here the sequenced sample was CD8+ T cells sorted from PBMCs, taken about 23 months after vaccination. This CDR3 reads CASSILASGETQYF. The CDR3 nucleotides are TGTGCCAGTAGTATTTTGGCTAGCGGGGAGACCCAGTACTTC.